The 28 T cell receptor beta chains presented below share a single source sample, sequenced in a study of blood T cells in healthy people across ages. A J-beta primer mix and a sample-barcoded 5' primer were used in a second PCR of about 7 to 12 cycles. MiXCR, applied by TCRdb to the 5' RACE reads, yields one record per CDR3 protein. The table records 1 million or so distinct CDR3 sequences, 45% of them present only once. The sample was blood. The origin of the receptors is a woman in her fifties or sixties in good health.

This clonotype has just a few counts. The rearrangement links TRBV21-1 to TRBJ1-2. TRBV21-1 constitutes a pseudogene. The CDR3 length is 14 residues. DNA for the CDR3: TGTGCCAGCAGCATGGTCAGGGAGGGCTATGGCTACACCTTC. Amino acid sequence: CASSMVREGYGYTF.

J is TRBJ2-5 and V is TRBV3-1; 8 nucleotides line up with TRBD2. The DNA end favors TRBJ2-7, so the J call may be wrong. This CDR3 has 15 residues. Germline values: CDR1 LGHDT, CDR2 YNNKEL (reference sequence). The CDR3 sequence: CASSQDDGRANEQYF. In DNA, the CDR3 is TGTGCCAGCAGCCAAGATGACGGGAGGGCCAACGAGCAGTACTTC.

This clonotype has a count of ten or more. The chain is built from TRBV10-3 and TRBJ2-7; 12 positions match TRBD2. With V trimmed by 10 bases and J by 5 bases, 6 bases remained unmatched. This CDR3 is 13 amino acids long. CDR1 and CDR2 from the germline V gene are ENHRY and SYGVKD. The CDR3: CATKTSGSHEQYF. The CDR3 nucleotides are TGTGCCACAAAGACTAGCGGGAGCCACGAGCAGTACTTC.

This clonotype was found a few times. This rearrangement joins TRBV28 to TRBJ2-5; TRBD2 matches 14 bases. The CDR3 loop spans 17 amino acids. V was pared by 6 bases and J by 4 bases, with 10 bases of the junction left unmatched. Germline CDR1 is MDHEN and CDR2 is SYDVKM. This CDR3 is CASSPGTSGRRRETQYF. The CDR3 nucleotides read TGTGCCAGCAGCCCCGGGACTAGCGGGAGAAGGAGAGAGACCCAGTACTTC.

The CDR3 DNA is TGTGCCAGCAGTTACTTATCCGGCTACACCTTC. It translates to CASSYLSGYTF. The chain is built from TRBV6-6 and TRBJ1-2; D is undetermined. The V end was cut by 1 base, the J end by 8 bases, with 5 bases between. Germline V gives CDR1 MNHNY, CDR2 SVGAGI (reference sequence). CDR3 length equals 11 residues.

This chain connects TRBV4-1 to TRBJ2-5, with TRBD2 as a possible D gene (5 bases). Germline V gene sequence: CDR1 MGHRA, CDR2 YSYEKL. Deletions cut 1 base from V and 5 bases from J, with 14 bases between. CDR3 length: 15 amino acids. The CDR3 protein is CASSQGNGIAETQYF. DNA for the CDR3: TGCGCCAGCAGCCAAGGGAACGGAATAGCGGAGACCCAGTACTTC.

This CDR3 is CASTRTEIYEQYF. In DNA, the CDR3 is TGTGCCAGTACCCGGACAGAAATCTACGAGCAGTACTTC. The V gene is TRBV7-2, the J gene TRBJ2-7, with D perhaps TRBD1 (6 bases). The CDR3 has 13 amino acids. The germline gives CDR1 SGHTA, CDR2 FQGNSA. Trimming left V 9 bases short and J 3 bases short, with 15 bases between.

About this clonotype: The junction does not match germline at one end; this may be a read error. V usage is TRBV20-1 and J usage is TRBJ2-1; the match to TRBD2 covers 9 bases. Germline values: CDR1 DFQATT, CDR2 SNEGSKA (reference sequence). This CDR3 has 16 amino acids. The chain's CDR3 is CSARGAGGALYKEQFF. As DNA, the CDR3 is TGCAGTGCTAGAGGAGCGGGAGGCGCCCTATACAAGGAGCAGTTCTTC.

In this sample, this clonotype turned up a few times. V usage is TRBV3-1 and J usage is TRBJ2-7; D perhaps matches TRBD1 (5 bases). The CDR3 runs to 16 residues. V was trimmed by 2 bases and J by 4 bases, leaving 18 bases between them. Germline V gives CDR1 LGHDT, CDR2 YNNKEL (reference sequence). CDR3 sequence: CASSQLWGQVRYEQYF. Here the CDR3 DNA reads TGTGCCAGCAGCCAACTATGGGGCCAAGTACGATACGAGCAGTACTTC.

This chain links TRBV15 with TRBJ2-6, with unresolved D. This CDR3 comprises 19 residues. The V and J ends lost 0 bases and 0 bases respectively, with 15 bases between them. Per germline, CDR1 LNHNV and CDR2 YYDKDF (reference sequence). The CDR3 sequence is CATSRDRGLGVSGANVLTF. The CDR3 nucleotides are TGTGCCACCAGCAGAGACCGCGGCCTAGGAGTCTCTGGGGCCAACGTCCTGACTTTC.

The chain employs TRBV25-1 and TRBJ2-7; D tentatively reads TRBD1 or TRBD2 (5 bases each). The CDR3 loop spans 17 amino acids. CDR1 MGHDK and CDR2 SYGVNS come from the germline V gene. Between the trimmed V and J ends, which lost 1 base and 6 bases, there was a span of 22 bases. The CDR3 loop reads CASSEWGGLGASIEQYF. CDR3 nucleotides: TGTGCCAGCAGTGAATGGGGCGGGCTTGGGGCCTCCATCGAGCAGTACTTC.

This clonotype was seen only a few times. The gene calls are TRBV28 and TRBJ2-1; D is unclear. CDR3 length: 10 amino acids. V gave up 5 bases and J gave up 9 bases, with 5 bases separating them. Germline assignment: CDR1 MDHEN and CDR2 SYDVKM. The DNA of the CDR3 is TGTGCCAGCAGTGATAGTGAGCAGTTCTTC. It is translated as CASSDSEQFF.

This chain uses TRBV21-1 with TRBJ2-5; the D segment call TRBD2 is taken from the table without a DNA check. TRBV21-1 is termed a pseudogene. The CDR3 covers 17 residues. CDR3 protein: CASSKGGTSGFQETQYF. CDR3 sequence (DNA): TGTGCCAGCAGCAAAGGGGGGACTAGCGGGTTCCAAGAGACCCAGTACTTC.

The rearrangement uses TRBV6-2 or TRBV6-3 and TRBJ1-2; D gene ambiguous. This CDR3 is 14 amino acids long. V was pared by 5 bases and J by 6 bases, with 16 bases between. The germline CDR1 and CDR2 sequences are MNHEY and SVGEGT. CDR3 coding DNA: TGTGCCAGCAGTCCGGGCTCCCTGGGCGATGGCTACACCTTC. Translation: CASSPGSLGDGYTF.

J is TRBJ2-6 and V is TRBV20-1; 12 bases map to TRBD2. This CDR3 is 20 amino acids long. Germline trimming cut 1 base from V and 0 bases from J; bases unmatched to any gene: 10. Germline V lookup: CDR1 DFQATT, CDR2 SNEGSKA (reference sequence). Here the CDR3 DNA reads TGCAGTGCTAGAGCGGCTAGCGGGAGGGGAACTAGCTCTGGGGCCAACGTCCTGACTTTC. Amino acids: CSARAASGRGTSSGANVLTF.

This clonotype was seen a handful of times. This chain uses TRBV15 with TRBJ2-1; 15 bases are shared with TRBD2. The CDR3 has 20 residues. CDR1 LNHNV and CDR2 YYDKDF come from the germline V gene (reference sequence). Trimming at V came to 0 bases and at J to 7 bases, leaving 13 bases not matched to a gene. CDR3 residues: CATSRDYVKGLAGGKNEQFF. The DNA of the CDR3 is TGTGCCACCAGCAGAGATTACGTGAAGGGACTAGCGGGAGGCAAAAATGAGCAGTTCTTC.

This clonotype was recorded once. The rearrangement joins TRBV20-1 to TRBJ2-5, with 15 bases identical to TRBD2. CDR1 DFQATT and CDR2 SNEGSKA come from the germline V gene (reference sequence). The junction had 10 bases not matched to a gene; V was cut back by 6 bases and J by 11 bases. The CDR3 runs to 14 residues. The CDR3 sequence: CSAGLAGGQNEQYF. The CDR3 region has the DNA TGCAGTGCAGGACTAGCGGGAGGGCAAAATGAGCAGTACTTC.

The rearrangement joins TRBV12-3 or TRBV12-4 to TRBJ2-3; TRBD2 agrees at 8 bases. The trim removed 3 bases at V and 4 bases at J, leaving 9 bases unmatched. The CDR3 loop spans 16 amino acids. CDR3 sequence reads: CASSLGTRGGADTQYF. In DNA, the CDR3 is TGTGCCAGCAGTTTGGGGACTAGAGGAGGCGCAGATACGCAGTATTTT.

The chain joins TRBV2 to TRBJ2-1; possible D gene TRBD2, 6 bases. Germline V CDR1 and CDR2: SNHLY, FYNNEI. Trimming cost V 6 bases and J 6 bases, with 9 bases left between them. The CDR3 loop spans 12 amino acids. The CDR3 DNA reads TGTGCCAGCAGGACTAGTGCCAATGAGCAGTTCTTC. Translating gives CASRTSANEQFF.

This clonotype has only a few counts. The genes are TRBV9 and TRBJ2-6; TRBD1 matches 9 bases. The germline V gene has CDR1 SGDLS and CDR2 YYNGEE. The J segment lost 2 bases and the V segment lost 4 bases, leaving 7 bases of the junction unmatched. This CDR3 is 17 amino acids long. CDR3 loop: CASSSTGGLTGANVLTF. CDR3 nucleotides: TGTGCCAGCAGCTCGACAGGGGGTTTGACTGGGGCCAACGTCCTGACTTTC. Supplemented by reference TRBV9 and TRBJ2-6, the full variable domain reads DSGVTQTPKHLITATGQRVTLRCSPRSGDLSVYWYQQSLDQGLQFLIQYYNGEERAKGNILERFSAQQFPDLHSELNLSSLELGDSALYFCASSSTGGLTGANVLTFGAGSRLTVL.

This clonotype occurred many times. The gene calls are TRBV28 and TRBJ2-4; D uncertain. CDR1 is MDHEN, CDR2 SYDVKM, per germline. V was clipped by 5 bases and J by 5 bases, with 7 bases between them. The CDR3 totals 12 residues. The CDR3 sequence is CASSPTENIQYF. In DNA, the CDR3 is TGTGCCAGCAGTCCGACGGAAAACATTCAGTACTTC.

This clonotype appeared many times. The rearrangement uses TRBV7-9 and TRBJ1-2, with a possible D match to TRBD1 (5 bases). Germline loops: CDR1 SEHNR, CDR2 FQNEAQ (reference sequence). Trimming pared 4 bases from V and 6 bases from J, leaving 12 bases between. The CDR3 sequence is 13 residues long. CDR3 DNA sequence: TGTGCCAGCAGCTCGACAGAAATTAATGGCTACACCTTC. It specifies CASSSTEINGYTF.

This clonotype was counted at least ten times. The rearrangement uses TRBV12-3 or TRBV12-4 and TRBJ2-1; 8 positions match TRBD2. After removal of 5 bases from V and 7 bases from J, the junction contained 10 bases not matched to a gene. The CDR3 is made up of 15 amino acids. The CDR3 is CASSPTGGLANEQFF. In DNA, the CDR3 is TGTGCCAGCAGTCCCACGGGGGGGCTCGCGAATGAGCAGTTCTTC.

This chain joins TRBV30 and TRBJ1-4; the match to TRBD1 covers 8 bases. V trimming: 5 bases; J trimming: 3 bases; junction bases outside the gene matches: 2. Per the germline V gene, CDR1 is GTSNPN and CDR2 is SVGIG (reference sequence). The CDR3 totals 13 residues. The CDR3 spells CAWGQGSNEKLFF. The CDR3 DNA sequence: TGTGCCTGGGGACAGGGATCTAATGAAAAACTGTTTTTT.

The V and J genes are TRBV7-8 and TRBJ2-4, with 9 bases identical to TRBD1. The CDR3 length is 16 residues. Germline trimming cut 3 bases from V and 4 bases from J; bases unmatched to any gene: 7. Germline CDR1 reads SGHVS; CDR2 reads FQNEAQ. CDR3 in amino acids: CASSFGTGIWKNIQYF. The DNA of the CDR3 is TGTGCCAGCAGCTTCGGGACAGGGATTTGGAAAAACATTCAGTACTTC.

J is TRBJ2-7 and V is TRBV3-1, with D unclear. V dropped 6 bases and J dropped 7 bases, with 19 bases sitting between them. CDR3 length: 14 residues. CDR1 LGHDT and CDR2 YNNKEL come from the germline V gene (reference sequence). Here the CDR3 reads CASSQTVLRNEQYF. The DNA of the CDR3 is TGTGCCAGCAGTCAAACAGTATTAAGGAATGAGCAGTACTTC.

The CDR3 sequence: CASSEWTASTDTQYF. The DNA for the CDR3 is TGCGCCAGCAGTGAGTGGACAGCTAGCACAGATACGCAGTATTTT. The chain joins TRBV10-2 to TRBJ2-3; D perhaps matches TRBD1 (6 bases). The V end lost 1 base, the J end lost 0 bases, and 8 bases lay between the germline ends. Germline loops: CDR1 WSHSY, CDR2 SAAADI. CDR3 length equals 15 residues.

The chain combines TRBV7-6 with TRBJ2-7, with 9 bases that match TRBD1. Germline V gene lookup returns CDR1 SGHVS and CDR2 FNYEAQ. The junction had 5 bases not matched to a gene; V was cut back by 5 bases and J by 0 bases. This CDR3 has 15 amino acids. CDR3: CASSRGTGNSYEQYF. The DNA for the CDR3 is TGTGCCAGCAGCAGAGGGACAGGGAACTCCTACGAGCAGTACTTC.